This record looks at one TCR beta chain sequence and its context. Antigen: not known. Data came from immunoSEQ multiplex PCR; TCRdb stores just in-frame clones and leaves some out. The data show 57,000 or so clones, around 85% seen once. The CDR3 extends over 14 amino acids. Germline V gives CDR1 LNHDA, CDR2 SQIVND (reference sequence). V lost 7 bases, J lost 2 bases, and 15 bases lay in between. This record belongs to a study of T cell responses to AZD1222 COVID-19 vaccine. Findings and limits, study-wide: Of the AZD1222 recipients, only six were seropositive at baseline. Repertoire sampling happened only post peak T cell response.

The sequence derives from an adult in good health. The rearrangement joins TRBV19 to TRBJ2-7; either TRBD1 or TRBD2 may supply D (5 bases each). The source material was peripheral blood, sampled on day 0 of MenACWY control vaccination. The CDR3 loop reads CASNPGTSTYEQYF. Written as DNA, the CDR3 is TGTGCCAGTAACCCCGGGACGTCGACCTACGAGCAGTACTTC.